Listed below are T cell receptor beta chains from one sample, sequenced in a study of cytomegalovirus exposure and HLA in healthy donors. Clones were sequenced by immunoSEQ multiplex PCR, and TCRdb holds only the in-frame ones, with some missing. Of 140,000 to 150,000 clones listed, more than 60% are singletons. Sequenced sample: PBMCs. The receptors were gathered from a male donor in good health and CMV-seronegative. The CDR3 runs from the conserved cysteine through the conserved F or W. D genes are given only for firm matches. Expanded clones are given a class, and other clones once, few, many or no size at all.

TRBJ1-6 TRBV5-1 - - CASSLGVSTLHF TGCGCCAGCAGCCTAGGGGTGAGCACCCTCCACTTT
TRBJ2-1 TRBV7-8 - - CASSSGLGENYNEQFF TGTGCCAGCAGCAGCGGGCTGGGGGAGAACTACAATGAGCAGTTCTTC
TRBJ2-7 TRBV27 - TRBD1 CASRGQASYEQYF TGTGCCAGCAGGGGACAGGCTTCCTACGAGCAGTACTTC
TRBJ2-3 TRBV5-1 - - CASSFAGTDNTDTQYF TGCGCCAGCAGCTTCGCCGGGACTGACAACACAGATACGCAGTATTTT
TRBJ2-2 TRBV7-9 - TRBD1 CASSSRGGQGARATGELFF TGTGCCAGCAGCTCCCGCGGGGGACAGGGGGCGAGGGCGACCGGGGAGCTGTTTTTT
TRBJ2-3 TRBV2 - - CASSELARTDTQYF TGTGCCAGCAGTGAACTGGCTAGAACAGATACGCAGTATTTT
TRBJ1-1 TRBV4-1 few TRBD1 CASSQYRGGTEAFF TGCGCCAGCAGCCAGTACAGGGGAGGCACTGAAGCTTTCTTT
TRBJ1-2 TRBV6-4 - - CASSDSLGEAGGYTF TGTGCCAGCAGTGACTCGTTAGGGGAGGCGGGTGGCTACACCTTC
TRBJ2-2 TRBV19 - TRBD1 CASQRDRDTGELFF TGTGCCAGTCAACGGGACAGGGACACCGGGGAGCTGTTTTTT
TRBJ1-2 TRBV5-1 few - CASSLQGSYGYTF TGCGCCAGCAGCTTGCAGGGGTCCTATGGCTACACCTTC
TRBJ2-7 TRBV2 once - CASSAGYEQYF TGTGCCAGCAGTGCAGGATACGAGCAGTACTTC
TRBJ2-1 TRBV4-3 - TRBD1 CASSQQRTGGASYNEQFF TGCGCCAGCAGCCAACAAAGGACAGGGGGCGCCTCCTACAATGAGCAGTTCTTC
TRBJ2-7 TRBV18 - - CASSQSRDEQYF TGTGCCAGCTCACAAAGCAGGGACGAGCAGTACTTC
TRBJ2-7 TRBV5-1 - TRBD1 CASSLGGTGLYEQYF TGCGCCAGCAGCTTGGGCGGGACAGGACTCTACGAGCAGTACTTC
TRBJ2-2 TRBV9 few - CASSEIIGVNTGELFF TGTGCCAGCAGCGAGATAATCGGGGTGAACACCGGGGAGCTGTTTTTT
TRBJ1-4 TRBV5-4 - - CASSLAQGNEKLFF TGTGCCAGCAGCCTGGCCCAGGGGAATGAAAAACTGTTTTTT
TRBJ2-1 TRBV2 few TRBD1 CASSVGTGVYEQFF TGTGCCAGCAGTGTCGGGACAGGGGTATATGAGCAGTTCTTC
TRBJ1-5 TRBV7-9 few - CASSPLNLGAADQPQHF TGTGCCAGCAGCCCACTAAACTTGGGGGCTGCTGATCAGCCCCAGCATTTT
TRBJ2-2 TRBV9 few - CASSVEWGLTNTGELFF TGTGCCAGCAGCGTAGAATGGGGGCTTACGAACACCGGGGAGCTGTTTTTT
TRBJ1-6 TRBV19 - - CASSIDRTDNSPLHF TGTGCCAGTAGTATAGATCGGACAGATAATTCACCCCTCCACTTT
TRBJ1-1 TRBV6-4 - TRBD1 CASSSFPGQGVHEAFF TGTGCCAGCAGTAGTTTTCCGGGACAGGGGGTACATGAAGCTTTCTTT
TRBJ2-7 TRBV20-1 - - CSVSTVDEQYF TGCAGTGTCTCGACAGTGGACGAGCAGTACTTC
TRBJ2-1 TRBV7-9 - - CASSSPGTPYNEQFF TGTGCCAGCAGCTCTCCGGGAACCCCTTACAATGAGCAGTTCTTC
TRBJ1-2 TRBV7-2 - - CASSEANYGYTF TGTGCCAGTTCGGAGGCCAACTATGGCTACACCTTC
TRBJ2-5 TRBV5-1 - TRBD1 CASSQGQGQETQYF TGCGCCAGCAGCCAAGGACAGGGCCAAGAGACCCAGTACTTC
TRBJ2-3 TRBV7-2 - TRBD2 CASSLRLAGDRTDTQYF TGTGCCAGCAGCCTGAGACTAGCGGGGGACCGCACAGATACGCAGTATTTT
TRBJ1-4 TRBV30 few TRBD1 CAWSVGQGEEKLFF TGTGCCTGGAGTGTCGGCCAGGGGGAAGAAAAACTGTTTTTT
TRBJ2-2 TRBV7-9 - TRBD2 CASTRSGGRRFRTGELFF TGTGCCAGCACCCGAAGCGGGGGACGTCGGTTTCGCACCGGGGAGCTGTTTTTT
TRBJ2-7 TRBV2 once - CASSDYGLSSYEQYF TGTGCCAGCAGTGATTACGGTCTAAGCTCCTACGAGCAGTACTTC
TRBJ2-1 TRBV2 - TRBD1 CARRGPVSYNEQFF TGTGCCAGAAGGGGGCCCGTATCCTACAATGAGCAGTTCTTC
TRBJ2-5 TRBV6-5 - - CASSYSMRERETQYF TGTGCCAGCAGTTACTCGATGAGGGAACGAGAGACCCAGTACTTC
TRBJ1-4 TRBV29-1 - - CSAGGMGGSNEKLFF TGCAGCGCCGGCGGGATGGGGGGGTCTAATGAAAAACTGTTTTTT
TRBJ2-1 TRBV5-4 - - CASSIPGQVNEQFF TGTGCCAGCAGCATCCCGGGACAAGTCAATGAGCAGTTCTTC
TRBJ2-4 TRBV11-2 few - CASSPIGQRGNIQYF TGTGCCAGCAGCCCCATTGGACAGCGTGGGAACATTCAGTACTTC
TRBJ1-1 TRBV2 - - CASSQTENTEAFF TGTGCCAGCTCCCAAACAGAGAACACTGAAGCTTTCTTT
TRBJ2-2 TRBV11-2 - TRBD2 CASSLGLAGGTGELFF TGTGCCAGCAGCTTAGGACTAGCGGGGGGCACCGGGGAGCTGTTTTTT
TRBJ1-1 TRBV4-1 - - CASSQGQGPRTEAFF TGCGCCAGCAGCCAAGGGCAGGGTCCTAGGACTGAAGCTTTCTTT